This is a list of T cell receptor beta chains from one sample in a study of lymphopenia after photon versus proton radiotherapy. The repertoire was sequenced with immunoSEQ multiplex PCR; TCRdb's copy has only in-frame clones and lacks some. The sample records approximately 65,000 clones, 75% to 90% being singletons. The sequenced sample was peripheral blood, obtained from a patient treated with proton-based radiotherapy. These receptors were obtained from a man older than 75 with esophageal cancer. Each CDR3 is given with its conserved first and last residue. The D gene is left open where the match is weak. Clone size is given for some rows only: seen once, a few or many times, or a class if the clone is expanded.

size	D	V	J	DNA	CDR3
.	.	TRBV7-2	TRBJ1-3	TGTGCCAGCAGTCTAGAGGTGGGCTCTGGAAACACCATATATTTT	CASSLEVGSGNTIYF
.	.	TRBV6-5	TRBJ2-7	TGTGCCAGCAGTTACGCTATAGACAGTTACCGGCAGTACTTC	CASSYAIDSYRQYF
.	.	TRBV18	TRBJ2-2	TGTGCCAGCTCACCCAGCCCCCCGGGGAACACCGGGGAGCTGTTTTTT	CASSPSPPGNTGELFF
.	.	TRBV7-7	TRBJ2-7	TGTGCCAGCAGCTTAGATCGGGCGGGTGAGCAGTACTTC	CASSLDRAGEQYF
.	TRBD2	TRBV4-2	TRBJ2-3	TGTGCCAGCAGTCGACTAGCGGGAGGGCCAGATACGCAGTATTTT	CASSRLAGGPDTQYF
.	.	TRBV27	TRBJ2-6	TGTGCCAGCGCCCTGTGGGGTAGGACTACTGGGGCCAACGTCCTGACTTTC	CASALWGRTTGANVLTF
.	.	TRBV7-2	TRBJ2-2	TGTGCCAGCGGAAGGGGGGGCCACACCGGGGAGCTGTTTTTT	CASGRGGHTGELFF
.	TRBD2	TRBV5-1	TRBJ2-1	TGCGCCAGCAGCGACACCGGGACTAGCGGGAGTCGCGTGCAGTTCTTC	CASSDTGTSGSRVQFF
.	.	TRBV10-1	TRBJ2-7	TGCGCCAGCAGTGATGGTTGGTACGAGCAGTACTTC	CASSDGWYEQYF
.	.	TRBV10-3	TRBJ2-1	TGTGCCATCAAGACGATCGGACAGGGTGGAGGGAGGGCCAGTGAGCAGTTCTTC	CAIKTIGQGGGRASEQFF
.	TRBD1	TRBV2	TRBJ1-2	TGTGCCAGCAGTGCCGGACAGGGCTACTATGGCTACACCTTC	CASSAGQGYYGYTF
once	TRBD1	TRBV10-2	TRBJ1-2	TGCGCCAGCAGTGAGGTACAGGGGTGGTATGGCTACACCTTC	CASSEVQGWYGYTF
.	.	TRBV5-6	TRBJ1-2	TGTGCCAGCAGCTTATGGGTGTCTGGGAGGCAGAACTATGGCTACACCTTC	CASSLWVSGRQNYGYTF
.	.	TRBV7-9	TRBJ2-1	TGTGCCAGCAGCTTACTCGGACAGAGATACAATGAGCAGTTCTTC	CASSLLGQRYNEQFF
.	TRBD1	TRBV11-2	TRBJ2-7	TGTGCCAGCAGTCGGGACAGCTCCTACGAGCAGTACTTC	CASSRDSSYEQYF
.	.	TRBV19	TRBJ1-2	TGTGCCAGCACAGGGAACTATGGCTACACCTTC	CASTGNYGYTF
.	.	TRBV7-9	TRBJ1-2	TGTGCCAGCAGCTTAAGGGTATCCACCTGGGGCTACACCTTC	CASSLRVSTWGYTF